This T cell receptor (beta chain) was documented in a study of T cells in localized non-small cell lung cancer. Some clones are missing from TCRdb's copy, which holds only in-frame ones; the method was immunoSEQ multiplex PCR. The table includes some 1,500 clones, about 40% detected once. Germline trimming cut 2 bases from V and 6 bases from J; bases unmatched to any gene: 7. Germline loops: CDR1 KGHSH, CDR2 LQKENI. There are 15 residues in the CDR3. The source material was lung tumor tissue, sampled before any cancer treatment. This clonotype was obtained from an older male donor with stage I squamous cell lung carcinoma. V is TRBV18 and J is TRBJ1-5, with 7 nucleotides matching TRBD1. For the CDR3, the DNA is TGTGCCAGCTCACCAACGACAGGGCAGGGTCAGCCCCAGCATTTT. Encoded protein: CASSPTTGQGQPQHF.